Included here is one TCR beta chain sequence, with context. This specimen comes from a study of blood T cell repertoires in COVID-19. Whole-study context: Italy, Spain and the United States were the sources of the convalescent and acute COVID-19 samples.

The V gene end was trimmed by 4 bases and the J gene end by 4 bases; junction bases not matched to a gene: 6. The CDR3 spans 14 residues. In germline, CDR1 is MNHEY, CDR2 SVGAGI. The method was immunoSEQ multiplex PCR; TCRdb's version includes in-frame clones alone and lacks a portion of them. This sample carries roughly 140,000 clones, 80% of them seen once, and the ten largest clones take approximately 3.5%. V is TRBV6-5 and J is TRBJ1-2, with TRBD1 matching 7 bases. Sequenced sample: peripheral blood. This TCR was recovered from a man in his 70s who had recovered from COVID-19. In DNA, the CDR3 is TGTGCCAGCAGTTTGACAGGGTATAGCTATGGCTACACCTTC. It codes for CASSLTGYSYGYTF.